The present T cell receptor (beta chain) was sequenced within a study of cytomegalovirus exposure and HLA in healthy donors. Study outcomes and limitations: Both high specificity and high sensitivity reportedly marked the classifier's diagnosis of cytomegalovirus status.

13 Jbeta primers and 60 Vbeta primers were used for the PCR. Produced via immunoSEQ multiplex PCR; TCRdb's table is partial and in-frame only. The table has 82,000 or so clones, roughly 74% seen once. CDR3 size: 14 residues. Germline V gene data show CDR1 as SGHTA and CDR2 as FQGNSA. Trimming cost V 3 bases and J 0 bases, with 8 bases left between them. Each donor was nominally healthy when sampled (though unrecorded immune exposures were likely). Concerning this clone: Its specificity is unknown.

Sequenced material: PBMCs. The TCR originated in a woman aged 45-60 years in good health and CMV-seropositive. This chain links TRBV7-2 with TRBJ1-1, with D possibly being TRBD1 (6 bases). CDR3 protein: CASSFGGLNTEAFF. CDR3 sequence (DNA): TGTGCCAGCAGCTTTGGGGGCTTGAACACTGAAGCTTTCTTT.